A selection of T cell receptor beta chains follows, all from one sample in a study of blood T cell repertoires in COVID-19. Repertoires were generated with immunoSEQ multiplex PCR, while TCRdb's copy carries only in-frame clones and drops some. The sample lists 150,000 to 200,000 clones; approximately 84% were seen once. Sequences were obtained from PBMCs or T cells enriched from blood (not recorded which). The receptors stem from a woman in her forties or fifties who had recovered from COVID-19. Each CDR3 is given with its conserved first and last residue. A D gene is named only where the DNA matches it firmly. Some rows mark clone size as missing; the rest say once, few, many or name a class of expanded clone.

j_call: TRBJ1-1; d_call: .; v_call: TRBV27; clone_size: few; cdr3_nt: TGTGCCAGCAGTCCTTGGGGGGTCACTGAAGCTTTCTTT; cdr3_aa: CASSPWGVTEAFF
j_call: TRBJ2-3; d_call: TRBD2; v_call: TRBV29-1; clone_size: once; cdr3_nt: TGCAGCGTTGAGTGCGGACTAGCGGGAGTAGTTTTGGGTCGGGCGTATTTT; cdr3_aa: CSVECGLAGVVLGRAYF
j_call: TRBJ1-1; d_call: .; v_call: TRBV7-9; clone_size: .; cdr3_nt: TGTGCCAGCAGCTTAGGAGGGTTAACTGAAGCTTTCTTT; cdr3_aa: CASSLGGLTEAFF
j_call: TRBJ1-2; d_call: .; v_call: TRBV19; clone_size: .; cdr3_nt: TGTGCCAGTAGCGCACAGGTGCTATACGGCTACACCTTC; cdr3_aa: CASSAQVLYGYTF
j_call: TRBJ2-1; d_call: TRBD1; v_call: TRBV10-1; clone_size: .; cdr3_nt: TGCGCCAGCAGTGAGTCGGGGACAGGGAACTACAATGAGCAGTTCTTC; cdr3_aa: CASSESGTGNYNEQFF
j_call: TRBJ1-1; d_call: .; v_call: TRBV30; clone_size: .; cdr3_nt: TGTGCCTGGAGTGGAGGACAGAACACTGAAGCTTTCTTT; cdr3_aa: CAWSGGQNTEAFF
j_call: TRBJ2-3; d_call: TRBD2; v_call: TRBV11-3; clone_size: .; cdr3_nt: TGTGCCAGCAGCGCCTCCGGGACTAGCGGGAGGGCGGGGACAGATACGCAGTATTTT; cdr3_aa: CASSASGTSGRAGTDTQYF
j_call: TRBJ1-1; d_call: TRBD1; v_call: TRBV11-3; clone_size: .; cdr3_nt: TGTGCCAGCAGCTTAGTAGGGACAGACCATGAAGCTTTCTTT; cdr3_aa: CASSLVGTDHEAFF
j_call: TRBJ2-1; d_call: .; v_call: TRBV4-2; clone_size: .; cdr3_nt: TGTGCCAGCAGCCAAGATGCTAGCACCCCCTACAATGAGCAGTTCTTC; cdr3_aa: CASSQDASTPYNEQFF
j_call: TRBJ2-2; d_call: .; v_call: TRBV19; clone_size: .; cdr3_nt: TGTGCCAGTAGTCTTTCAGGGTTGGCCGGGGAGCTGTTTTTT; cdr3_aa: CASSLSGLAGELFF
j_call: TRBJ1-4; d_call: .; v_call: TRBV13; clone_size: .; cdr3_nt: TGTGCCAGCAGCCTTAGGACAGCTGATTCAACTAATGAAAAACTGTTTTTT; cdr3_aa: CASSLRTADSTNEKLFF